The 12 T cell receptor beta chains below come from one sample, sequenced in a study of neurological immune-mediated disorders (dated by TCRdb to about 2019). This specimen's time point label, interpreted: technical triplicate 1. Library construction relied on 5' RACE. TCRdb lists the instrument as Illumina HiSeq 2500. TCRdb itself trimmed the public reads at Q25 with fastp, ran MiXCR and retained productive beta chains. Here each entry gathers all rows of one CDR3 protein and keeps the most common genes and DNA. Counted in this sample were fewer than 45,000 distinct CDR3 sequences; around 10% of them appeared once. The ten largest account for 3% to 5% of the sample. The sequenced sample consisted of PBMCs. The receptors shown here come from a man aged 55 to 69 with HTLV-1-associated myelopathy (HAM/TSP).

This clonotype was seen many times. The chain joins TRBV5-1 to TRBJ1-1; possible D gene TRBD1, 6 bases. CDR3 length: 16 amino acids. V was pared by 5 bases and J by 0 bases, with 17 bases between. The germline V gene has CDR1 SGHRS and CDR2 YFSETQ. In DNA form, the CDR3 reads TGCGCCAGCAGTACCGCGGGGGGGCGAATGAACACTGAAGCTTTCTTT. Protein sequence: CASSTAGGRMNTEAFF.

This clonotype came up many times. The genes are TRBV5-1 and TRBJ2-1; D gene uncertain. The germline V and J ends were trimmed by 0 bases and 8 bases, with 9 bases remaining between them. Germline V CDR1 and CDR2: SGHRS, YFSETQ. This CDR3 comprises 13 residues. The CDR3 DNA is TGCGCCAGCAGCTTGGAATTCGGGTATGAGCAGTTCTTC. As protein: CASSLEFGYEQFF.

The rearrangement uses TRBV20-1 and TRBJ2-7; D remains ambiguous. With 6 bases removed from V and 2 bases from J, the gap between germline ends came to 14 bases. From germline, CDR1 is DFQATT and CDR2 SNEGSKA (reference sequence). The CDR3 length is 13 residues. Written as DNA, the CDR3 is TGCAGTGCCAGACCGGGTCACACCTACGAGCAGTACTTC. As protein: CSARPGHTYEQYF.

This clonotype was seen ten or more times. The rearrangement links TRBV15 to TRBJ1-1; D remains ambiguous. Germline CDR1 and CDR2: LNHNV and YYDKDF (reference sequence). V was pared by 3 bases and J by 2 bases, with 13 bases between. CDR3 size: 15 residues. CDR3 DNA: TGTGCCACCAGCAGGGACCCTTCCCTTAACACTGAAGCTTTCTTT. Its protein is CATSRDPSLNTEAFF. The entire variable domain, with the rest obtained from reference TRBV15 and TRBJ1-1, is as follows: DAMVIQNPRYQVTQFGKPVTLSCSQTLNHNVMYWYQQKSSQAPKLLFHYYDKDFNNEADTPDNFQSRRPNTSFCFLDIRSPGLGDTAMYLCATSRDPSLNTEAFFGQGTRLTVV.

This clonotype turned up a few times. This chain connects TRBV18 to TRBJ1-4; the D gene is possibly TRBD1 (5 bases). The germline V gene has CDR1 KGHSH and CDR2 LQKENI. V lost 3 bases, J lost 0 bases, and 11 bases lay in between. The CDR3 loop spans 16 amino acids. The CDR3 DNA follows: TGTGCCAGCTCACCGGTGCAGGGCACAACTAATGAAAAACTGTTTTTT. This gives the protein CASSPVQGTTNEKLFF.

The table lists this clonotype with many counts. The chain uses TRBV29-1 and TRBJ2-1; 9 bases line up with TRBD1. The V gene end was trimmed by 3 bases and the J gene end by 2 bases; junction bases not matched to a gene: 5. This CDR3 has 15 residues. Germline V gives CDR1 SQVTM, CDR2 ANQGSEA. The CDR3 sequence: CSVDPGTGTYNEQFF. CDR3 nucleotide sequence: TGCAGCGTTGATCCCGGGACAGGGACCTACAATGAGCAGTTCTTC.

In this sample, this clonotype turned up once. It may be a read error: a sequence one base away is much more abundant. The chain couples TRBV2 to TRBJ1-1, with D uncertain. Germline V gives CDR1 SNHLY, CDR2 FYNNEI. The CDR3 sequence is 15 residues long. V shed 10 bases and J shed 5 bases, with 23 bases lying between them. The CDR3 DNA sequence: TGTGCCAACGAACCGGGCCAGCGGCGTCGGACTGAAGCTTTCTTT. Residues: CANEPGQRRRTEAFF.

This clonotype showed up many times. The chain employs TRBV2 and TRBJ2-7, with 9 bases identical to TRBD1. Germline trimming cut 8 bases from V and 3 bases from J; bases unmatched to any gene: 8. The germline CDR1 and CDR2 sequences are SNHLY and FYNNEI. The CDR3 has 14 amino acids. CDR3 nucleotide sequence: TGTGCCAGCTGTAGGTGGGGACAGGGCTACGAGCAGTACTTC. It codes for CASCRWGQGYEQYF.

There are many counts of this clonotype. This chain connects TRBV6-5 to TRBJ1-2; possible D gene TRBD1, 6 bases. CDR3 size: 17 residues. Trimming pared 0 bases from V and 7 bases from J, leaving 21 bases between. Germline V gives CDR1 MNHEY, CDR2 SVGAGI. The CDR3 loop reads CASSYSVTSQGYGGYTF. CDR3 in DNA: TGTGCCAGCAGTTACTCGGTTACGTCACAGGGCTATGGTGGCTACACCTTC.

This clonotype has ten or more counts. V usage is TRBV5-1 and J usage is TRBJ2-1; 7 nucleotides agree with TRBD2. The length of the CDR3 is 16 residues. The germline V gene has CDR1 SGHRS and CDR2 YFSETQ. The trim removed 3 bases at V and 4 bases at J, leaving 10 bases unmatched. The CDR3 DNA reads as TGCGCCAGCAGCTCGGGAGGTGGGGGAACTTACAATGAGCAGTTCTTC. Translated, it gives CASSSGGGGTYNEQFF.

This clonotype was counted at least ten times. V is TRBV7-2 and J is TRBJ2-7; D is possibly TRBD2 (5 bases). Between the trimmed V and J ends, which lost 4 bases and 0 bases, there was a span of 7 bases. The germline V gene has CDR1 SGHTA and CDR2 FQGNSA. The CDR3 has 13 amino acids. The CDR3 region is CASSYTSSYEQYF. CDR3 bases: TGTGCCAGCAGCTATACTAGCTCCTACGAGCAGTACTTC.

This clonotype was seen at least ten times. The rearrangement links TRBV25-1 to TRBJ2-7, with D perhaps being TRBD1 or TRBD2 (5 bases each). CDR3 length equals 15 residues. Germline V lookup: CDR1 MGHDK, CDR2 SYGVNS. Trimming shortened V by 0 bases and J by 7 bases, and 16 bases separated the two germline ends. The CDR3 protein is CASSEYGALPGEQYF. DNA of the CDR3: TGTGCCAGCAGTGAATATGGGGCCCTCCCGGGGGAGCAGTACTTC.